A selection of T cell receptor beta chains follows, all from one sample in a study of patients and donors after allogeneic stem cell transplantation. MiXCR, run by TCRdb on the RT-PCR reads, gives a single entry per CDR3 protein. Among roughly 960,000 distinct CDR3 sequences, more than 15% were seen once, and the ten largest hold around 6%. The sample comprised blood, either unsorted or a sorted T cell fraction (not recorded which). These receptors were obtained from a human donor who was either an allogeneic HSCT recipient or a stem cell or donor lymphocyte infusion donor (not recorded which). It is not recorded whose cells these are; they may come from a transplant donor. The CDR3 runs from the conserved cysteine through the conserved F or W. The D gene is left open where the match is weak. A row's size may be missing; if present it is once, few, many or a size class.

TRBD1	TRBV20-1	TRBJ2-1	NA	CSASPPTGVYNEQFF	TGCAGTGCTAGCCCCCCGACAGGGGTGTACAATGAGCAGTTCTTC
NA	TRBV10-2	TRBJ1-1	few	CASLFRENTEAFF	TGCGCCAGCCTATTCCGGGAGAACACTGAAGCTTTCTTT
NA	TRBV2	TRBJ1-3	NA	CASSEETFGNTIYF	TGTGCCAGCAGTGAGGAGACGTTCGGAAACACCATATATTTT
NA	TRBV29-1	TRBJ2-1	NA	CSVPGRNEQFF	TGCAGCGTTCCGGGGAGAAATGAGCAGTTCTTC
TRBD2	TRBV24-1	TRBJ2-1	few	CATRAGGGNEQFF	TGTGCCACCCGAGCTGGCGGGGGGAATGAGCAGTTCTTC
NA	TRBV21-1	TRBJ2-7	NA	CASSKHHGTGFAYEQYF	TGTGCCAGCAGCAAACACCACGGAACAGGATTTGCCTACGAGCAGTACTTC
TRBD1	TRBV5-1	TRBJ2-7	NA	CASSLAGTGVEQYF	TGCGCCAGCAGCCTAGCAGGGACAGGGGTTGAGCAGTACTTC
NA	TRBV6-5	TRBJ2-7	NA	CASSFLAFSYEQYF	TGTGCCAGCAGTTTCCTAGCGTTTTCCTACGAGCAGTACTTC
NA	TRBV24-1	TRBJ2-1	few	CATSEGDRREQFF	TGTGCCACCAGTGAGGGGGATCGGCGCGAGCAGTTCTTC
NA	TRBV7-8	TRBJ1-4	NA	CASSLTGGWGTNEKLFF	TGTGCCAGCAGCTTAACCGGGGGCTGGGGAACTAATGAAAAACTGTTTTTT
NA	TRBV2	TRBJ2-2	few	CASQARGNTGELFF	TGTGCCAGCCAGGCTAGGGGGAACACCGGGGAGCTGTTTTTT
NA	TRBV6-6	TRBJ1-2	NA	CASSLAGYTF	TGTGCCAGCAGTCTGGCTGGCTACACCTTC
TRBD1	TRBV19	TRBJ2-4	NA	CASSPGQPIQYF	TGTGCCAGTAGTCCGGGACAGCCAATTCAGTACTTC
NA	TRBV29-1	TRBJ1-1	NA	CSGRLGSTEAFF	TGCAGCGGGCGGCTTGGGAGTACTGAAGCTTTCTTT
TRBD2	TRBV12-3/TRBV12-4	TRBJ2-5	few	CASNSGLAGEETQYF	TGTGCCAGCAACTCGGGACTAGCGGGGGAAGAGACCCAGTACTTC
TRBD1	TRBV29-1	TRBJ1-1	NA	CSGNRGGRDANTEAFF	TGCAGCGGCAACAGGGGTGGACGAGACGCGAACACTGAAGCTTTCTTT
TRBD2	TRBV5-1	TRBJ2-7	NA	CASSLAPSGSSYEQYF	TGCGCCAGCAGCTTGGCCCCTAGCGGGAGCTCCTACGAGCAGTACTTC
NA	TRBV5-1	TRBJ1-2	few	CASSPRVLGVYGYTF	TGCGCCAGCAGCCCCAGGGTCTTGGGCGTTTATGGCTACACCTTC
NA	TRBV3-1	TRBJ1-6	NA	CASSPPPPQGGSPLHF	TGTGCCAGCAGCCCACCCCCGCCACAGGGAGGTTCACCCCTCCACTTT
NA	TRBV10-3	TRBJ2-2	few	CAISESLTTGELFF	TGTGCCATCAGTGAGTCACTCACTACCGGGGAACTGTTTTTT
NA	TRBV2	TRBJ1-2	NA	CASSEVGGRGYTF	TGTGCCAGCAGTGAAGTGGGCGGCCGGGGCTACACCTTC
NA	TRBV12-3/TRBV12-4	TRBJ2-2	many	CASTNRPPNTGELFF	TGTGCCAGCACCAATCGACCCCCGAACACCGGGGAGCTGTTTTTT
NA	TRBV7-2	TRBJ2-3	few	CASSLETGLTFTDTQYF	TGTGCCAGCAGCTTAGAAACAGGGCTCACCTTCACAGATACGCAGTATTTT
NA	TRBV5-1	TRBJ1-2	NA	CASSPTGGPDYGYTF	TGCGCCAGCAGCCCTACCGGGGGGCCTGACTATGGCTACACCTTC
NA	TRBV27	TRBJ1-1	NA	CASRTGQTEAFF	TGTGCCAGCAGGACAGGTCAAACTGAAGCTTTCTTT
TRBD1	TRBV12-3/TRBV12-4	TRBJ2-5	many	CASSRDRKETQYF	TGTGCCAGCAGTAGGGACAGGAAAGAGACCCAGTACTTC
TRBD2	TRBV7-3	TRBJ2-7	NA	CASSLQSGGTYEQYF	TGTGCCAGCAGCTTACAAAGCGGGGGAACCTACGAGCAGTACTTC
NA	TRBV24-1	TRBJ2-3	few	CATSDVGRGGTHTQYF	TGTGCCACCAGTGATGTCGGCAGGGGGGGCACGCATACGCAGTATTTT
NA	TRBV20-1	TRBJ2-4	NA	CSARVNAKNIQYF	TGCAGTGCTAGAGTGAATGCCAAAAACATTCAGTACTTC
NA	TRBV7-2	TRBJ1-1	NA	CASSLIRGDTEAFF	TGTGCCAGCAGCTTAATACGGGGGGACACTGAAGCTTTCTTT
NA	TRBV7-2	TRBJ2-5	few	CASSLEVTRGETQYF	TGTGCCAGCAGCTTAGAAGTCACTCGGGGAGAGACCCAGTACTTC
TRBD2	TRBV4-1	TRBJ2-3	NA	CASRGLAMTDTQYF	TGCGCCAGCAGAGGACTAGCGATGACTGATACGCAGTATTTT
TRBD1	TRBV29-1	TRBJ1-1	many	CSVSRTGVGTEAFF	TGCAGCGTGTCGAGGACAGGGGTTGGCACTGAAGCTTTCTTT
NA	TRBV12-3/TRBV12-4	TRBJ1-3	few	CASHDRDRSGNTIYF	TGTGCCAGCCACGACCGGGACCGCTCTGGAAACACCATATATTTT
TRBD2	TRBV20-1	TRBJ2-4	few	CSATPGLVVAKNIQYF	TGCAGTGCTACCCCGGGACTAGTTGTGGCCAAAAACATTCAGTACTTC
TRBD2	TRBV6-5	TRBJ2-7	NA	CASSYPSRRGGSYEQYF	TGTGCCAGCAGTTACCCCTCACGGCGCGGGGGTTCCTACGAGCAGTACTTC
NA	TRBV5-1	TRBJ2-2	NA	CASSLMGASGTGELFF	TGCGCCAGCAGCTTGATGGGCGCTTCGGGCACCGGGGAGCTGTTTTTT
NA	TRBV4-2	TRBJ1-3	NA	CASSQDGRGTGNTIYF	TGTGCCAGCAGCCAAGATGGGAGGGGAACAGGAAACACCATATATTTT
NA	TRBV12-3/TRBV12-4	TRBJ1-3	few	CASSFALDRNTIYF	TGTGCCAGCAGTTTTGCCCTCGACAGAAACACCATATATTTT
NA	TRBV5-1	TRBJ1-2	NA	CASSLGPGDYGYTF	TGCGCCAGCAGCTTAGGGCCAGGGGACTATGGCTACACCTTC
TRBD2	TRBV4-1	TRBJ2-4	NA	CASSKGLASGVAKNIQYF	TGCGCCAGCAGCAAAGGGTTGGCTAGCGGGGTAGCCAAAAACATTCAGTACTTC
NA	TRBV7-3	TRBJ1-2	NA	CASSFPGSPLTF	TGTGCCAGCAGCTTTCCGGGCTCCCCTCTGACCTTC
TRBD1	TRBV20-1	TRBJ1-2	few	CSARDRRGRVGYTF	TGCAGTGCTAGAGATAGGAGGGGGCGCGTAGGCTACACCTTC
NA	TRBV6-5	TRBJ2-7	few	CASSYSRVSEQYF	TGTGCCAGCAGTTACTCGCGGGTTTCCGAGCAGTACTTC
TRBD2	TRBV5-1	TRBJ2-1	NA	CASSLSSGRVYNEQFF	TGCGCCAGCAGCTTGTCGAGCGGGAGGGTCTACAATGAGCAGTTCTTC
TRBD1	TRBV15	TRBJ1-1	many	CATSRTDRAVGEAFF	TGTGCCACCAGCAGAACCGACAGGGCAGTCGGAGAAGCTTTCTTT